The rows below give T cell receptor beta chains drawn from one sample of a study of shared clonotypes between healthy human individuals. Method: immunoSEQ multiplex PCR; TCRdb's copy keeps in-frame clones and lacks some. The data show some 1,100,000 clones, about four fifths seen once. What was sequenced was memory CD4+ T cells from PBMCs. The origin of the receptors is a man aged 18 to 30 in good health. Some clones in this sample may be carry-over from other donors' samples. Each CDR3 is given with its conserved first and last residue. A D gene is named only where the DNA matches it firmly. Size values are once, few and many counts, or a class for expanded clones, and some rows have none.

abundance	v_gene	j_gene	d_gene	CDR3aa	CDR3nt
NA	TRBV2	TRBJ1-2	NA	CASSGPFFSGYTF	TGTGCCAGCAGTGGCCCCTTTTTTAGTGGCTACACCTTC
few	TRBV19	TRBJ2-2	NA	CASSLQGGGELFF	TGTGCCAGTAGTCTCCAGGGGGGCGGGGAGCTGTTTTTT
once	TRBV2	TRBJ2-7	TRBD1	CASNRAGGKYEQYF	TGTGCCAGCAACAGGGCAGGGGGAAAGTACGAGCAGTACTTC
NA	TRBV7-2	TRBJ1-5	NA	CASSPRGVDQPQHF	TGTGCCAGCAGCCCCCGGGGGGTCGATCAGCCCCAGCATTTT
NA	TRBV10-3	TRBJ1-1	NA	CAISGGAQNTEAFF	TGTGCCATCAGTGGGGGGGCGCAGAACACTGAAGCTTTCTTT
NA	TRBV6-5	TRBJ1-1	TRBD1	CASSYRKTGHTEAFF	TGTGCCAGCAGTTACCGGAAGACAGGGCACACTGAAGCTTTCTTT
NA	TRBV21-1	TRBJ1-5	NA	CASSITPRDGRGQPQHF	TGTGCCAGCAGCATCACTCCCCGCGATGGCCGGGGACAGCCCCAGCATTTT
NA	TRBV5-1	TRBJ2-3	NA	CASSPGRFTDTQYF	TGCGCCAGCAGCCCGGGACGGTTCACAGATACGCAGTATTTT
NA	TRBV9	TRBJ2-7	NA	CASSASGTGYYEQYF	TGTGCCAGCAGCGCCTCCGGGACTGGCTACTACGAGCAGTACTTC
once	TRBV19	TRBJ2-1	TRBD2	CASKREGYNEQFF	TGTGCCAGTAAACGGGAGGGGTACAATGAGCAGTTCTTC
NA	TRBV4-3	TRBJ2-4	TRBD2	CASSQDPGGGKNIQYF	TGCGCCAGCAGCCAAGATCCGGGGGGAGGTAAAAACATTCAGTACTTC
NA	TRBV6-5	TRBJ1-5	NA	CASRGPNNQPQHF	TGTGCCAGCAGGGGCCCTAATAATCAGCCCCAGCATTTT
NA	TRBV12-5	TRBJ2-5	TRBD1	CASGLASGTGQETQYF	TGTGCTAGTGGTTTGGCTTCCGGGACAGGCCAAGAGACCCAGTACTTC
NA	TRBV6-5	TRBJ1-1	NA	CASSYSWGSNTEAFF	TGTGCCAGCAGTTACTCGTGGGGTTCGAACACTGAAGCTTTCTTT
few	TRBV14	TRBJ2-6	NA	CASRYSGANVLTF	TGTGCCAGCAGGTACTCTGGGGCCAACGTCCTGACTTTC
NA	TRBV4-2	TRBJ2-1	NA	CASSQDPAGNNEQFF	TGTGCCAGCAGCCAAGATCCCGCGGGAAACAATGAGCAGTTCTTC
NA	TRBV27	TRBJ2-5	NA	CASSLSSWSPETQYF	TGTGCCAGCAGTTTATCGTCGTGGTCCCCAGAGACCCAGTACTTC
NA	TRBV18	TRBJ1-1	NA	CASSPPGSGNREAFF	TGTGCCAGCTCACCACCGGGGTCAGGGAATCGCGAAGCTTTCTTT
NA	TRBV30	TRBJ2-2	TRBD2	CALVSGVELAPPFPGNTGELFF	TGTGCCCTGGTATCGGGGGTCGAACTAGCGCCTCCCTTTCCAGGGAACACCGGGGAGCTGTTTTTT
once	TRBV6-4	TRBJ1-1	NA	CASSEGRSTEAFF	TGTGCCAGCAGTGAGGGGAGAAGCACTGAAGCTTTCTTT
NA	TRBV6-6	TRBJ2-5	TRBD2	CASAGGQETQYF	TGTGCCAGCGCCGGGGGGCAAGAGACCCAGTACTTC
NA	TRBV21-1	TRBJ2-1	NA	CASSIGTGSGNEQFF	TGTGCCAGCAGCATAGGGACAGGGTCGGGCAATGAGCAGTTCTTC
NA	TRBV9	TRBJ2-1	TRBD1	CASSVGFGQGYNEQFF	TGTGCCAGCAGCGTAGGGTTCGGACAGGGCTACAATGAGCAGTTCTTC
NA	TRBV18	TRBJ1-3	NA	CASSPPGAGNTIYF	TGTGCCAGCTCACCCCCAGGGGCTGGAAACACCATATATTTT
few	TRBV6-1	TRBJ1-2	NA	CASSEAQGHNF	TGTGCCAGCAGTGAAGCGCAGGGACACAACTTC
NA	TRBV7-3	TRBJ2-1	TRBD2	CASSYGTNNEQFF	TGTGCCAGCAGCTACGGGACTAACAATGAGCAGTTCTTC
NA	TRBV19	TRBJ1-2	NA	CASSIGTEYGYTF	TGTGCCAGTAGTATCGGGACGGAGTATGGCTACACCTTC
many	TRBV5-1	TRBJ2-1	NA	CASSLGFGGGNEQFF	TGCGCCAGCAGCTTGGGATTCGGGGGCGGGAATGAGCAGTTCTTC
few	TRBV2	TRBJ1-3	NA	CASSESRGNTIYF	TGTGCCAGCAGTGAAAGTCGGGGAAACACCATATATTTT
NA	TRBV4-1	TRBJ2-1	NA	CASSQNTPNEQFF	TGCGCCAGCAGCCAAAACACTCCCAATGAGCAGTTCTTC
NA	TRBV30	TRBJ1-4	NA	CAWSVLRMGEAPVFF	TGTGCCTGGAGTGTACTTAGAATGGGTGAGGCGCCGGTATTTTTT